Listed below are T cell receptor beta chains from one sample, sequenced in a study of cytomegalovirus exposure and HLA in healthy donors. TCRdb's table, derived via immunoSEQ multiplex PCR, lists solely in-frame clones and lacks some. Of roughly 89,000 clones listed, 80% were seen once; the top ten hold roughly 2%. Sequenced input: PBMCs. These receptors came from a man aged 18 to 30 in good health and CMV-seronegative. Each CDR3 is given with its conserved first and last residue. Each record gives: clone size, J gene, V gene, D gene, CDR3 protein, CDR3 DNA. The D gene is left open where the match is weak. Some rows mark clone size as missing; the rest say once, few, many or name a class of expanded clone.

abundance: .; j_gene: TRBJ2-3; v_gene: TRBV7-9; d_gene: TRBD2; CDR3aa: CASRTSGGADTQYF; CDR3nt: TGTGCCAGCAGGACTAGCGGGGGGGCAGATACGCAGTATTTT
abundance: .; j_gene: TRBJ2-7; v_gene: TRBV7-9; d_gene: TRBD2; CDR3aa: CASSRAGGSYEQYF; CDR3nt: TGTGCCAGCAGCCGAGCGGGGGGCTCTTACGAGCAGTACTTC
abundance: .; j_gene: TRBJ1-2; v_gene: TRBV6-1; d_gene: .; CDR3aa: CASSTWGLMTYGYTF; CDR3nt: TGTGCCAGCAGTACCTGGGGCCTAATGACCTATGGCTACACCTTC
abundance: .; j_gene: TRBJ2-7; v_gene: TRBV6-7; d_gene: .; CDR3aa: CASSLPSGSSYEQYF; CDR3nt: TGTGCCAGCAGTCTTCCCTCCGGGAGCTCCTACGAGCAGTACTTC
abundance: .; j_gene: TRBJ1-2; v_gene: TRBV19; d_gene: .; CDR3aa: CASRPGPSPNGYTF; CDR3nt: TGTGCCAGTAGACCTGGCCCTTCCCCGAATGGCTACACCTTC
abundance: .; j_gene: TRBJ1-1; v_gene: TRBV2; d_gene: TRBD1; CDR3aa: CASTDPTGDRTEAFF; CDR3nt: TGTGCCAGCACCGACCCGACAGGGGATCGCACTGAAGCTTTCTTT
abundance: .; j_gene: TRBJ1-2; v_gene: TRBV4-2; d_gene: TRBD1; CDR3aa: CASSQEGQGNLGGYTF; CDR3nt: TGTGCCAGCAGCCAGGAAGGACAGGGGAATTTAGGTGGCTACACCTTC
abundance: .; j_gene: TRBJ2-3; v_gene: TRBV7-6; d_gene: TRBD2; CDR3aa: CASSLARGSGGAVTQYF; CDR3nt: TGTGCCAGCAGCTTAGCGCGAGGTAGCGGGGGGGCCGTTACGCAGTATTTT
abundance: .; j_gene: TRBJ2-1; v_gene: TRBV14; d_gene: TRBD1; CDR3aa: CASSQAGTGRYNEQFF; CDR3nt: TGTGCCAGCAGCCAAGCCGGGACAGGGCGCTACAATGAGCAGTTCTTC
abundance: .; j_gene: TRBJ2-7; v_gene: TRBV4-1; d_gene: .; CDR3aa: CASSQDGSGAEQYF; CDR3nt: TGCGCCAGCAGCCAGGATGGGTCAGGCGCCGAGCAGTACTTC
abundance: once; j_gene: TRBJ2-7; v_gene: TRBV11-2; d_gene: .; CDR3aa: CASSLTAYREQYF; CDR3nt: TGTGCCAGCAGCTTAACCGCCTACAGAGAGCAGTACTTC
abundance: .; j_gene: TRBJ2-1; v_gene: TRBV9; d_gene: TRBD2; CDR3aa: CASSVAGSSGGIGRANEQFF; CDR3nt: TGTGCCAGCAGCGTAGCTGGGTCTAGCGGGGGGATCGGTCGGGCCAATGAGCAGTTCTTC
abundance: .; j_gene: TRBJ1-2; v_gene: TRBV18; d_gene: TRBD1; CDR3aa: CASSPETGAFGYTF; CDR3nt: TGTGCCAGCTCACCAGAGACAGGGGCCTTTGGCTACACCTTC
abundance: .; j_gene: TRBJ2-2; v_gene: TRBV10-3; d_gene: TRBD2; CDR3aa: CAIGPSFGLAGDGELFF; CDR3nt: TGTGCCATCGGCCCTTCCTTCGGGCTAGCGGGGGACGGGGAGCTGTTTTTT
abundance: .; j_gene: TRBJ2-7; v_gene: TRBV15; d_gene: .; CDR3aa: CATSREGGGLYEQYF; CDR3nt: TGTGCCACCAGCAGAGAAGGGGGCGGACTATACGAGCAGTACTTC
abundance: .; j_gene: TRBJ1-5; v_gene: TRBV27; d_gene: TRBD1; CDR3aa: CASSPRQGGNQPQHF; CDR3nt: TGTGCCAGCAGTCCCCGACAGGGGGGCAATCAGCCCCAGCATTTT
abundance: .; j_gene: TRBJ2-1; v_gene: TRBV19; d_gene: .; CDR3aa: CASSIGLAYGNEQFF; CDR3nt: TGTGCCAGTAGTATAGGGCTAGCGTACGGCAATGAGCAGTTCTTC
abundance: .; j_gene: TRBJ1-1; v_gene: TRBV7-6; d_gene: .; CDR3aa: CASSFDPQGQAFF; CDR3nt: TGTGCCAGCAGCTTCGACCCACAGGGCCAAGCTTTCTTT